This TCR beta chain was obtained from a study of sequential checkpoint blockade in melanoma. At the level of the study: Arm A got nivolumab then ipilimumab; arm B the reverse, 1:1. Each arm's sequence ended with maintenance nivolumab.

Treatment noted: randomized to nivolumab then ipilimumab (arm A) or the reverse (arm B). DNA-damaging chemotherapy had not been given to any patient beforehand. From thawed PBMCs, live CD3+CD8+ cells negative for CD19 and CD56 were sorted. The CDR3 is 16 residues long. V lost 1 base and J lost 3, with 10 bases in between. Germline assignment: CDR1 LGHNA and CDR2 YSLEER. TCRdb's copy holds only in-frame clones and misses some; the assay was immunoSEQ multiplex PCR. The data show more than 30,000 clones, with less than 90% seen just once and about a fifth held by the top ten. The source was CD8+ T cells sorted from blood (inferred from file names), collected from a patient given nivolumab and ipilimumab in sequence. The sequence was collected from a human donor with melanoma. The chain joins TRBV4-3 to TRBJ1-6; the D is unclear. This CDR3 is CASSQGRGYYNSPLHF. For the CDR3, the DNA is TGCGCCAGCAGCCAAGGGAGAGGGTACTATAATTCACCCCTCCACTTT.